The rows below give T cell receptor beta chains drawn from one sample of a study of T cell responses to AZD1222 COVID-19 vaccine. This table comes from immunoSEQ multiplex PCR, and its TCRdb copy is limited to in-frame clones, with some not included. Here the sample spans tens of thousands of clones, roughly 90% being singletons. Material: peripheral blood, obtained 28 days after the second AZD1222 dose. The receptors derive from an adult who received the AZD1222 COVID-19 vaccine. Each CDR3 is given with its conserved first and last residue. The D gene is left open where the match is weak. Not all rows give a size; the values are once, few, many and, for expanded clones, a class.

clone size,V gene,J gene,D gene,CDR3 DNA,CDR3 protein
.,TRBV28,TRBJ1-2,.,TGTGCCAGCAGCCTAAGAAGGGTGGCAGGGAGCCGCTATGGCTACACCTTC,CASSLRRVAGSRYGYTF
.,TRBV7-2,TRBJ1-1,.,TGTGCCAGCAGCTTACTCAGGGCCTGGAACACTGAAGCTTTCTTT,CASSLLRAWNTEAFF
.,TRBV6-2/TRBV6-3,TRBJ1-5,TRBD1,TGTGCCAGCAGTTACCCCCCGACAGGGCCGAGCAATCAGCCCCAGCATTTT,CASSYPPTGPSNQPQHF
.,TRBV7-2,TRBJ2-4,.,TGTGCCAGCAGCGGTCGTGTCCTAGCCAAAAACATTCAGTACTTC,CASSGRVLAKNIQYF
.,TRBV6-5,TRBJ2-1,.,TGTGCCAGCAGCTACAATGAGCAGTTCTTC,CASSYNEQFF
.,TRBV7-9,TRBJ1-6,.,TGTGCCAGCAGCTACCAGCCAGATTCACCCCTCCACTTT,CASSYQPDSPLHF
.,TRBV14,TRBJ1-2,TRBD1,TGTGCCAGCAGCCAGGGTAGACAGGGTGGCTACACCTTC,CASSQGRQGGYTF
.,TRBV14,TRBJ2-7,TRBD2,TGTGCCAGCAGCCTTCTAGCGGGAGTATACGACGAGCAGTACTTC,CASSLLAGVYDEQYF
.,TRBV4-3,TRBJ2-2,TRBD1,TGCGCCAGCAGCCAACTTGACAGGCCCCAGGGGGCCGGGGAGCTGTTTTTT,CASSQLDRPQGAGELFF
once,TRBV10-3,TRBJ2-5,TRBD2,TGTGCCATCATATCGGAGCGGGAATCTCAAGAGACCCAGTACTTC,CAIISERESQETQYF
.,TRBV9,TRBJ2-3,TRBD2,TGTGCCAGCAGCCTCCTGCGGGAGGGCCCAGATACGCAGTATTTT,CASSLLREGPDTQYF
.,TRBV5-1,TRBJ2-5,.,TGCGCCAGCAGCTTGGATACGGAGACCCAGTACTTC,CASSLDTETQYF
.,TRBV25-1,TRBJ2-5,TRBD2,TGTGCCAGCACCAACCGGCCCACAGCGGGAGTTGGTGAGACCCAGTACTTC,CASTNRPTAGVGETQYF
.,TRBV4-2,TRBJ1-1,.,TGTGCCAGCAGCCCCGGGGTGGAAGCTTTCTTT,CASSPGVEAFF
.,TRBV19,TRBJ2-2,TRBD2,TGTGCCAGTAGTACGCCGGGGAGCGGGAGGGGCACCGGGGAGCTGTTTTTT,CASSTPGSGRGTGELFF
once,TRBV28,TRBJ2-7,.,TGTGCCAGCATCCTCTCGGGGGAACCCCCCGAGCAGTACTTC,CASILSGEPPEQYF
.,TRBV7-8,TRBJ2-1,TRBD2,TGTGCCAGCAGCCAACTAGCGGGAGTAGTCTTGGGAGACAATGAGCAGTTCTTC,CASSQLAGVVLGDNEQFF
.,TRBV27,TRBJ2-7,.,TGTGCCAGCAGTTACACTGGGGGACAATTGGACGAGCAGTACTTC,CASSYTGGQLDEQYF
few,TRBV19,TRBJ1-2,TRBD1,TGTGCCAGTAGAGTAACCGGGACAGCCTATGGCTACACCTTC,CASRVTGTAYGYTF
.,TRBV6-4,TRBJ2-2,.,TGTGCCAGCAGTGACTCCGCGACACCCACCGGGGAGCTGTTTTTT,CASSDSATPTGELFF
.,TRBV4-2,TRBJ1-1,.,TGTGCCAGCAGCCAAGATCACGGAGGCGAGGCTTTCTTT,CASSQDHGGEAFF
.,TRBV2,TRBJ2-1,TRBD2,TGTGCCAGCAGTGGGGACCTAGCGGGAATTTACAATGAGCAGTTCTTC,CASSGDLAGIYNEQFF
once,TRBV29-1,TRBJ1-2,.,TGCAGCGCCGCGCAATTGGGAGGACGCTATGGCTACACCTTC,CSAAQLGGRYGYTF
.,TRBV11-1,TRBJ2-1,.,TGTGCCAGCAGCTCCTGGGACGGCGATGAGCAGTTCTTC,CASSSWDGDEQFF
.,TRBV29-1,TRBJ1-2,.,TGCAGCGTTTACATTGGGCAGATCTATGGCTACACCTTC,CSVYIGQIYGYTF
.,TRBV2,TRBJ2-7,TRBD2,TGTGCCAGCACCCAGAAAGGGACTAACCCCGAGCAGTACTTC,CASTQKGTNPEQYF
once,TRBV10-3,TRBJ1-5,.,TGTGCCATCAGTGACTCGACGGGGGGCCAAGGCAATCAGCCCCAGCATTTT,CAISDSTGGQGNQPQHF
.,TRBV5-1,TRBJ2-5,TRBD1,TGCGCCAGCAGCTGGGGACAGGGACAAGAGACCCAGTACTTC,CASSWGQGQETQYF
.,TRBV11-2,TRBJ1-1,.,TGTGCCACCTCAGCTTCAAGGGAAATCACTGAAGCTTTCTTT,CATSASREITEAFF